This TCR beta chain emerged from a study of beta chain features in type 1 diabetes. A word on this clone: Its antigen remains unidentified.

The J segment lost 2 bases and the V segment lost 0 bases, leaving 5 bases of the junction unmatched. Per the germline V gene, CDR1 is SGHKS and CDR2 is YYEKEE (reference sequence). This CDR3 comprises 17 residues. Stem cell-like memory, regulatory, central memory and naive CD4+ cells were sorted via CD45RO/CCR7/CD25/CD127/CD95/CD27. Every isolated RNA sample was fully reverse transcribed, so sequencing captured expressed TCRB transcripts. Profiling relied on immunoSEQ multiplex PCR, and the TCRdb table lists in-frame clones only, not all of them. The table lists 200,000 to 250,000 clones, 14% of them singletons, with about 0.02% in the top ten. Study-wide results and limits: When cDNA is sequenced, cells with high TCR expression could be over-represented. Researchers reported that naive, central memory and Treg TCRB repertoires appeared more similar in patients than in healthy donors. Type 1 diabetes patients had moderately but significantly shorter TCRB CDR3s in all four CD4+ subsets.

The clonotype comes from a man aged 30 to 45 with type 1 diabetes. The sample consisted of naive CD4+ T cells from blood. This sequence joins TRBV5-5 and TRBJ2-1; TRBD2 agrees at 10 bases. The CDR3 region has the DNA TGTGCCAGCAGCTTGGGTCTAGCGGGGGCTCCCTACAATGAGCAGTTCTTC. Translating gives CASSLGLAGAPYNEQFF.